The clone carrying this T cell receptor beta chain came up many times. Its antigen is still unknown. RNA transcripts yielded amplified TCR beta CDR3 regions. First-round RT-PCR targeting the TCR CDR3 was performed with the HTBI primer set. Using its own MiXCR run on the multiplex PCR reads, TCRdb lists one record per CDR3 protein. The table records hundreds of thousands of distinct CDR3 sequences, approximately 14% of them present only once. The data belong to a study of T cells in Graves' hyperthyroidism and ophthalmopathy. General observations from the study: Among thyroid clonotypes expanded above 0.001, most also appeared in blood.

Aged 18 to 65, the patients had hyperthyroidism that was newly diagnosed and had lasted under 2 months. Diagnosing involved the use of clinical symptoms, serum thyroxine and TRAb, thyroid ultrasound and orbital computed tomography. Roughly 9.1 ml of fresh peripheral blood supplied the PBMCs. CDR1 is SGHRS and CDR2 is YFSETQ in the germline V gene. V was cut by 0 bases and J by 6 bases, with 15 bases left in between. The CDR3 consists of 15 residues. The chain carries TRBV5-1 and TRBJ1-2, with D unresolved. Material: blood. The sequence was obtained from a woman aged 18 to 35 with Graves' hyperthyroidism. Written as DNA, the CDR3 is TGCGCCAGCAGCTTGGAGGCAGGAAGCTGGGATGGCTACACCTTC. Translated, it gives CASSLEAGSWDGYTF.